This T cell receptor beta chain was captured in a study of blood T cell repertoires in COVID-19. Overall study context: The cDNA or gDNA used as material had been derived from T cells, B-cell-depleted T cells, or PBMCs.

Per the authors' pipeline: The authors estimated nucleated cell counts from reference gene primer amplification. The repertoire was sequenced with immunoSEQ multiplex PCR; TCRdb's copy has only in-frame clones and lacks some. That table gives V, J and clone size, and the DNA gave D and trimming. The sample yields about 190,000 clones, roughly 82% seen once. Patients from Seattle were sampled longitudinally, starting during active infection. The CDR3 has 15 amino acids. Between the trimmed V and J ends, which lost 6 bases and 6 bases, there was a span of 17 bases. Germline V gives CDR1 SNHLY, CDR2 FYNNEI.

The rearrangement links TRBV2 to TRBJ2-2; D may be TRBD2 (6 bases). The sample consisted of peripheral blood. The TCR sequence derives from a woman aged 60-70 years with COVID-19, enrolled during active disease. The CDR3 DNA reads TGTGCCAGCAGCCCCCTTTCCGGGACTGCCGGGGAGCTGTTTTTT. Residues: CASSPLSGTAGELFF.